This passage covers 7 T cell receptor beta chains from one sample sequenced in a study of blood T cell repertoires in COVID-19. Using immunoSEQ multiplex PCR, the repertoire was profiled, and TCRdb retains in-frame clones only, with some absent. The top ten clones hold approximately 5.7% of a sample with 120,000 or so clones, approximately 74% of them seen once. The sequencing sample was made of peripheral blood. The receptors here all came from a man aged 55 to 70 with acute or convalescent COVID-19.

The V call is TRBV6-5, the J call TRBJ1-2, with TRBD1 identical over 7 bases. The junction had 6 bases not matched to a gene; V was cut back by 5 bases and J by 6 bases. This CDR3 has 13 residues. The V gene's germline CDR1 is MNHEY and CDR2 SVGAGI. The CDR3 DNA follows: TGTGCCAGCAGTACGGGACAGTGGAATGGCTACACCTTC. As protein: CASSTGQWNGYTF.

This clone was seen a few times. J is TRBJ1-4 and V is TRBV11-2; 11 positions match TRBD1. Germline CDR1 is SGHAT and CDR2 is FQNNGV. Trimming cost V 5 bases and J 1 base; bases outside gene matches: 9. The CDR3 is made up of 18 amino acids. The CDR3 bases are TGTGCCAGCAGCCCACGGACAGGGGGCTCCATAACTAATGAAAAACTGTTTTTT. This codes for CASSPRTGGSITNEKLFF.

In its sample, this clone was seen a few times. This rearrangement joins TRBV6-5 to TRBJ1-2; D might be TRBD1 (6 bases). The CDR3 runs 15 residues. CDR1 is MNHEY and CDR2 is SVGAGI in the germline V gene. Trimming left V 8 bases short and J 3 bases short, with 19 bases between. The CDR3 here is CASRLGGTGDYGYTF. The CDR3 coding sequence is TGTGCCAGCCGGTTAGGGGGAACTGGGGACTATGGCTACACCTTC.

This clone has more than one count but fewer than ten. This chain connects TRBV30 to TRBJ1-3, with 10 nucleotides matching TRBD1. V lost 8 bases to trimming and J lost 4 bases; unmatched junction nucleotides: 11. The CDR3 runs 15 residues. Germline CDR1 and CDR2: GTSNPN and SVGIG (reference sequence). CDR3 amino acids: CARDGTGARGNTIYF. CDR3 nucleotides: TGTGCCCGGGATGGGACAGGGGCGCGAGGAAACACCATATATTTT.

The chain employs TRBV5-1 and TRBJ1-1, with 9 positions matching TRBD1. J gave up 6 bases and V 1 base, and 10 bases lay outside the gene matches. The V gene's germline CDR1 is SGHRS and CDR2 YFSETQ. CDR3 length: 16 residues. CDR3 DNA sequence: TGCGCCAGCAGCTTGACAAGGACAGGGGAAAGGTCTGAAGCTTTCTTT. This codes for CASSLTRTGERSEAFF.

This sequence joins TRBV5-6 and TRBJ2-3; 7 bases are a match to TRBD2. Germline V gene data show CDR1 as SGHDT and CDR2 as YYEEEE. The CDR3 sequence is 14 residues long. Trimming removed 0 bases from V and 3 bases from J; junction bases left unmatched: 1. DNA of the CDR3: TGTGCCAGCAGCTTGGACGGGGGGACAGATACGCAGTATTTT. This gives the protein CASSLDGGTDTQYF. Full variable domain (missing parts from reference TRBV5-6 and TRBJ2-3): DAGVTQSPTHLIKTRGQQVTLRCSPKSGHDTVSWYQQALGQGPQFIFQYYEEEERQRGNFPDRFSGHQFPNYSSELNVNALLLGDSALYLCASSLDGGTDTQYFGPGTRLTVL.

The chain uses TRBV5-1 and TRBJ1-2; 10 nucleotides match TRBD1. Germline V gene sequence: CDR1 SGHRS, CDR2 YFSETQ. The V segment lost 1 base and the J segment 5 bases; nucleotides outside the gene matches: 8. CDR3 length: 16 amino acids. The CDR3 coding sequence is TGCGCCAGCAGCTTGCCCGAGGGGACAGGGGTGTATGGCTACACCTTC. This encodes CASSLPEGTGVYGYTF. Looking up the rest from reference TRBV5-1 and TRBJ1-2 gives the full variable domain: KAGVTQTPRYLIKTRGQQVTLSCSPISGHRSVSWYQQTPGQGLQFLFEYFSETQRNKGNFPGRFSGRQFSNSRSEMNVSTLELGDSALYLCASSLPEGTGVYGYTFGSGTRLTVV.